The 24 T cell receptor beta chains below all came from one sample that was sequenced in a study of tumor T cells in aggressive B-cell lymphoma. The protocol was immunoSEQ multiplex PCR, while the TCRdb copy is restricted to in-frame clones and leaves out a portion. Of thousands of clones in the sample, over 70% were seen once. Sequencing was carried out using tumor tissue. The receptors were sampled from an adult with diffuse large B cell lymphoma.

The chain recombines TRBV27 with TRBJ1-2; TRBD1 aligns across 7 bases. This CDR3 comprises 15 residues. CDR1 MNHEY and CDR2 SMNVEV come from the germline V gene (reference sequence). The ends lost 5 bases at V and 4 bases at J; junction bases unmatched: 10. This chain's CDR3 is CASSPRQGTGYGYTF. CDR3 DNA: TGTGCCAGCAGTCCGCGACAGGGTACGGGCTATGGCTACACCTTC.

This clone was observed a handful of times. This sequence joins TRBV5-1 and TRBJ1-2, with a possible D match to TRBD1 (5 bases). The CDR3 loop spans 14 amino acids. CDR1 is SGHRS, CDR2 YFSETQ, per germline. V shed 0 bases and J shed 7 bases, with 13 bases lying between them. The CDR3 here is CASSLDRTPFGYTF. The CDR3 nucleotides are TGCGCCAGCAGCTTGGACAGGACCCCGTTTGGCTACACCTTC.

This clone was observed a few times. The chain has TRBV19 and TRBJ1-1; D is uncertain. CDR1 and CDR2 (germline): LNHDA, SQIVND (reference sequence). Deletions cut 3 bases from V and 3 bases from J, with 11 bases between. The CDR3 has 14 amino acids. CDR3 sequence (DNA): TGTGCCAGTAGTATCCTAACTTCGGACACTGAAGCTTTCTTT. It specifies CASSILTSDTEAFF.

The gene calls are TRBV2 and TRBJ1-2; 9 nucleotides agree with TRBD1. With 0 bases clipped from V and 8 bases from J, the junction kept 13 bases outside the gene matches. There are 17 residues in the CDR3. CDR1 is SNHLY, CDR2 FYNNEI, per germline. CDR3 bases: TGTGCCAGCAGTGAAGCGGGACAGGGAAGAACCGCGCGGGGCTACACCTTC. Its protein is CASSEAGQGRTARGYTF.

Here the CDR3 reads CASSKGATEAFF. CDR3 sequence (DNA): TGCGCCAGCAGCAAGGGGGCCACTGAAGCTTTCTTT. The chain carries TRBV5-1 and TRBJ1-1; 7 bases agree with TRBD1. The CDR3 sequence is 12 residues long. V shed 4 bases and J 4 bases; nucleotides not matched to a gene: 1. Germline V gives CDR1 SGHRS, CDR2 YFSETQ.

This clone was picked up one time. The V call is TRBV11-2, the J call TRBJ1-2; no clear D gene. V was clipped by 5 bases and J by 1 base, with 11 bases between them. The CDR3 length is 14 residues. CDR1 is SGHAT and CDR2 is FQNNGV in the germline V gene. The CDR3, as DNA: TGTGCCAGCAGCATTTGGGAGCATAACTATGGCTACACCTTC. This gives the protein CASSIWEHNYGYTF.

The chain joins TRBV5-1 to TRBJ1-1, with D tentatively TRBD1 (5 bases). V shed 0 bases and J shed 2 bases, with 23 bases lying between them. This CDR3 region has 19 residues. Germline CDR1 SGHRS, CDR2 YFSETQ. CDR3 in DNA: TGCGCCAGCAGCTTGGGCCTAAGGCACGGGGGGGGATTAAACACTGAAGCTTTCTTT. This encodes CASSLGLRHGGGLNTEAFF.

The chain uses TRBV2 and TRBJ1-2; 9 bases are a match to TRBD1. Germline V gives CDR1 SNHLY, CDR2 FYNNEI. The J segment lost 7 bases and the V segment lost 6 bases, leaving 9 bases of the junction unmatched. The CDR3 is made up of 14 amino acids. CDR3 sequence: CASRGTGTALGYTF. DNA for the CDR3: TGTGCCAGCAGGGGGACAGGGACTGCCCTTGGCTACACCTTC.

V usage is TRBV9 and J usage is TRBJ1-4; D unclear. Deletions cut 0 bases from V and 5 bases from J, with 8 bases between. CDR3 size: 14 residues. Germline V gene data show CDR1 as SGDLS and CDR2 as YYNGEE. The DNA of the CDR3 is TGTGCCAGCAGCGTAGGGCCGTCCAATGAAAAACTGTTTTTT. Residues: CASSVGPSNEKLFF.

The rearrangement uses TRBV7-9 and TRBJ2-2, with no clear D. Trimming left V 4 bases short and J 0 bases short, with 3 bases between. Germline V gives CDR1 SEHNR, CDR2 FQNEAQ (reference sequence). This CDR3 has 13 amino acids. The CDR3 nucleotides are TGTGCCAGCAGCTCTCCGAACACCGGGGAGCTGTTTTTT. Protein sequence: CASSSPNTGELFF.

The chain carries TRBV5-1 and TRBJ1-1; a possible D gene is TRBD1 (5 bases). V lost 0 bases to trimming and J lost 0 bases, with 6 bases between them. The CDR3 totals 14 residues. Germline V gene sequence: CDR1 SGHRS, CDR2 YFSETQ. The DNA for the CDR3 is TGCGCCAGCAGCTTGGGGGGGGTGAACACTGAAGCTTTCTTT. Translating gives CASSLGGVNTEAFF.

The chain links TRBV7-8 to TRBJ1-1, with D possibly being TRBD1 (5 bases). The CDR3 has 16 amino acids. V shed 5 bases and J shed 1 base, with 17 bases lying between them. Germline V gene data show CDR1 as SGHVS and CDR2 as FQNEAQ. The CDR3 DNA is TGTGCCAGCAGCCCTTGGGGGGTGATGAAGAACACTGAAGCTTTCTTT. The encoded protein is CASSPWGVMKNTEAFF. The variable domain in full, with the rest retrieved from reference TRBV7-8 and TRBJ1-1, is GAGVSQSPRYKVAKRGQDVALRCDPISGHVSLFWYQQALGQGPEFLTYFQNEAQLDKSGLPSDRFFAERPEGSVSTLKIQRTQQEDSAVYLCASSPWGVMKNTEAFFGQGTRLTVV.

CDR3 sequence: CASPGDRGRTDTQYF. The CDR3 nucleotides are TGTGCCAGTCCCGGGGACAGGGGAAGAACAGATACGCAGTATTTT. V usage is TRBV2 and J usage is TRBJ2-3, with 10 bases lining up with TRBD1. V dropped 9 bases and J dropped 3; count of bases not matched to a gene: 9. This CDR3 is 15 amino acids long. Germline V gene lookup returns CDR1 SNHLY and CDR2 FYNNEI.

This clone has only a few counts. The V and J genes are TRBV4-1 and TRBJ2-5, with 9 bases identical to TRBD2. The V and J ends lost 0 bases and 3 bases, in that order; junction bases with no gene match: 5. CDR1 and CDR2 from the germline V gene are MGHRA and YSYEKL. This CDR3 has 16 residues. CDR3 sequence (DNA): TGCGCCAGCAGCCAAGATACTGCTAGCGGGGAAGAGACCCAGTACTTC. Translating gives CASSQDTASGEETQYF.

CDR3 nucleotide sequence: TGCGCCAGCAGTGAGCCCAGACAGGCGAGCTCCTATAATTCACCCCTCCACTTT. Translating it yields CASSEPRQASSYNSPLHF. This rearrangement joins TRBV10-2 to TRBJ1-6, with a possible D match to TRBD1 (6 bases). This CDR3 region has 18 residues. V was pared by 2 bases and J by 0 bases, with 14 bases between. Looked up from germline, CDR1 is WSHSY and CDR2 is SAAADI.

The gene calls are TRBV5-4 and TRBJ2-7; 12 bases are shared with TRBD2. Germline CDR1 is SGHNT and CDR2 is YYREEE (reference sequence). The CDR3 loop spans 15 amino acids. Trimming cost V 2 bases and J 7 bases; bases outside gene matches: 7. The CDR3 sequence: CASSFTGLAGWEQYF. CDR3 DNA sequence: TGTGCCAGCAGCTTTACTGGACTAGCGGGGTGGGAGCAGTACTTC.

The chain employs TRBV5-4 and TRBJ2-5, with D possibly TRBD2 on 6 matching bases. Germline assignment: CDR1 SGHNT and CDR2 YYREEE (reference sequence). The germline V and J ends were trimmed by 7 bases and 4 bases, with 20 bases remaining between them. The CDR3 has 15 residues. CDR3 sequence: CASSRPGGVVETQYF. Written as DNA, the CDR3 is TGTGCCAGCTCCCGCCCCGGCGGGGTGGTAGAGACCCAGTACTTC.

This chain joins TRBV13 and TRBJ2-1; the D gene is possibly TRBD1 (5 bases). This CDR3 is built from 15 residues. V lost 5 bases and J 0 bases, leaving 11 bases between the germline ends. Germline CDR1 and CDR2: PRHDT and FYEKMQ (reference sequence). In nucleotides, the CDR3 is TGTGCCAGCAGCATGGACACGTACTCCTACAATGAGCAGTTCTTC. This gives the protein CASSMDTYSYNEQFF.

The J gene is TRBJ2-7, the V gene TRBV9, with 7 bases fitting TRBD2. V lost 2 bases to trimming and J lost 3 bases; unmatched junction nucleotides: 5. From germline, CDR1 is SGDLS and CDR2 YYNGEE. The CDR3 contains 14 residues. CDR3 loop: CASSVPGTNYEQYF. For the CDR3, the DNA is TGTGCCAGCAGCGTTCCGGGGACTAACTACGAGCAGTACTTC.

This clone has a handful of counts. The V and J genes are TRBV7-9 and TRBJ2-1, with 8 bases matching TRBD2. This CDR3 has 16 amino acids. V lost 7 bases and J lost 1; bases outside the gene matches: 9. Germline assignment: CDR1 SEHNR and CDR2 FQNEAQ (reference sequence). Here the CDR3 DNA reads TGTGCCAGCATCCGTTTAGCGGGGTATTCCTACAATGAGCAGTTCTTC. Translated: CASIRLAGYSYNEQFF.

This chain connects TRBV6-5 to TRBJ2-1, with TRBD2 as a possible D gene (7 bases). There are 15 residues in the CDR3. Per germline, CDR1 MNHEY and CDR2 SVGAGI. The V gene lost 2 bases and the J gene lost 12 bases, with 20 bases spanning the gap. The CDR3 DNA sequence: TGTGCCAGCAGTTACCTGGGGGGGGCCAATGAGCGGCAGTTCTTC. Translating it yields CASSYLGGANERQFF.

This clone was observed a single time. This chain connects TRBV18 to TRBJ2-7; unclear D gene. Germline V lookup: CDR1 KGHSH, CDR2 LQKENI. The V end was cut by 3 bases, the J end by 7 bases, with 7 bases between. The CDR3 totals 11 residues. CDR3 in amino acids: CASSPTGEQYF. The CDR3 DNA follows: TGTGCCAGCTCACCGACCGGGGAGCAGTACTTC.

Note on this clone: At one boundary the junction diverges from the germline segment, which might be a read error. The V and J genes are TRBV2 and TRBJ1-6, with D possibly TRBD1 on 5 matching bases. The germline V gene has CDR1 SNHLY and CDR2 FYNNEI. This CDR3 has 14 amino acids. The CDR3 DNA reads as TGTGCCAGCAACCAGGGAATTGGGAATTTACCCCTCCACTTT. Protein: CASNQGIGNLPLHF.

Details on this clone: At one end, the junction sequence differs from germline, possibly due to a read error. The rearrangement uses TRBV7-8 and TRBJ2-5, with D perhaps matching TRBD2 (5 bases). Germline V gives CDR1 SGHVS, CDR2 FQNEAQ. The length of the CDR3 is 15 residues. As DNA, the CDR3 is TGTGCTAGCAGCAGGACGAGGGAGTCTTGGGAGACCCAGTACTTC. Translation gives CASSRTRESWETQYF.